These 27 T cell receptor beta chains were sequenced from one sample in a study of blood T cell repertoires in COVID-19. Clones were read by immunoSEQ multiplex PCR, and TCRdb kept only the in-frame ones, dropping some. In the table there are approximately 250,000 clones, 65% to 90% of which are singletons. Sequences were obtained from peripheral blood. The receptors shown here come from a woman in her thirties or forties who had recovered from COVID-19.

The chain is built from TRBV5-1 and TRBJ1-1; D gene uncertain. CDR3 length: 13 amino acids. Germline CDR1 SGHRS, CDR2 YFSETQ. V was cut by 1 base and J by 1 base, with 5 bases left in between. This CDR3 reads CASSLNSNTEAFF. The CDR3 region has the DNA TGCGCCAGCAGCTTGAACTCGAACACTGAAGCTTTCTTT. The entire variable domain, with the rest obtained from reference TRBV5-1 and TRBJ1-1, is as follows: KAGVTQTPRYLIKTRGQQVTLSCSPISGHRSVSWYQQTPGQGLQFLFEYFSETQRNKGNFPGRFSGRQFSNSRSEMNVSTLELGDSALYLCASSLNSNTEAFFGQGTRLTVV.

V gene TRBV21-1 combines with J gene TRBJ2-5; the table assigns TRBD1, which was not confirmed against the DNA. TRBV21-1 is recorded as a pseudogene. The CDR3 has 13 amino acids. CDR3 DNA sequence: TGTGCCAGCTGGATTACAGGGAAAGAGACCCAGTACTTC. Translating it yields CASWITGKETQYF.

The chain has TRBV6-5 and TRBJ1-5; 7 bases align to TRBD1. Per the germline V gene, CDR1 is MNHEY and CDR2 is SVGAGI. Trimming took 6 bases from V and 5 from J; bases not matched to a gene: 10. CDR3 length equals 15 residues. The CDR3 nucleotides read TGTGCCAGCAGACGAGCCCGGGACAGTTATCAGCCCCAGCATTTT. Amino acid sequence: CASRRARDSYQPQHF.

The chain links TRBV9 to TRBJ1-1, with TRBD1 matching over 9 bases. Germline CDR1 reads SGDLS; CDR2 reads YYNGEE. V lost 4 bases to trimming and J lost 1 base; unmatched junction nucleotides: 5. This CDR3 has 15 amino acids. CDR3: CASSPGQGKNTEAFF. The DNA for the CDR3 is TGTGCCAGCAGCCCAGGACAGGGGAAGAACACTGAAGCTTTCTTT.

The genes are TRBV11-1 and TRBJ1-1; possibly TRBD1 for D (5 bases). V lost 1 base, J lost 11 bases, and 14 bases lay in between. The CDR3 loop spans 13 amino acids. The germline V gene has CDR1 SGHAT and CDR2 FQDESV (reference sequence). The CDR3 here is CASSLVQVSKAFF. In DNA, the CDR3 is TGTGCCAGCAGCTTAGTACAGGTATCGAAGGCTTTCTTT.

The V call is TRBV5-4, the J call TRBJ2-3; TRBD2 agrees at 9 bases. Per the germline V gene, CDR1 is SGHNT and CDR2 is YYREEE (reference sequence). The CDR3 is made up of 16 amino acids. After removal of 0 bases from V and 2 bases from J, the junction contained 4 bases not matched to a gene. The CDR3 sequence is CASSLGERGDTDTQYF. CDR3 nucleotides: TGTGCCAGCAGCTTGGGGGAGCGGGGGGACACAGATACGCAGTATTTT.

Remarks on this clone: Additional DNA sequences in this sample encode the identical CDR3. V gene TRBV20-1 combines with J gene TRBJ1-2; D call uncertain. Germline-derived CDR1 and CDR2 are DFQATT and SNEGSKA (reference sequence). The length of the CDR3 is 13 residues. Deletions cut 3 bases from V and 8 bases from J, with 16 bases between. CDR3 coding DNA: TGCAGTGCTAGTTCCAGCTCGGCGGGAGGCTACACCTTC. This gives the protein CSASSSSAGGYTF.

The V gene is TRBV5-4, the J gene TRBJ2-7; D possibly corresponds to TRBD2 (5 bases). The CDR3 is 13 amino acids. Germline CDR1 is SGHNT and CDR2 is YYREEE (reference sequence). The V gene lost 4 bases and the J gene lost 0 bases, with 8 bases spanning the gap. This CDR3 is CASSLRGSYEQYF. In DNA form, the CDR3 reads TGTGCCAGCAGCCTCCGGGGCTCCTACGAGCAGTACTTC.

This CDR3 reads CASTPPETNTGELFF. In DNA form, the CDR3 reads TGTGCCAGCACCCCCCCGGAGACCAACACCGGGGAGCTGTTTTTT. J is TRBJ2-2 and V is TRBV28; no reliable D call. The ends were cut back, 7 bases at V and 2 bases at J, with 14 bases in the middle. The CDR3 covers 15 residues. From germline, CDR1 is MDHEN and CDR2 SYDVKM.

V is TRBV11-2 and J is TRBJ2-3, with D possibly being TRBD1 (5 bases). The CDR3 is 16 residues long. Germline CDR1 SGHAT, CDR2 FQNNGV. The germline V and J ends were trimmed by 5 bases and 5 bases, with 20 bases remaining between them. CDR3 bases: TGTGCCAGCAGCCCGCGTCCCAAGACAGAACGAGATACGCAGTATTTT. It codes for CASSPRPKTERDTQYF.

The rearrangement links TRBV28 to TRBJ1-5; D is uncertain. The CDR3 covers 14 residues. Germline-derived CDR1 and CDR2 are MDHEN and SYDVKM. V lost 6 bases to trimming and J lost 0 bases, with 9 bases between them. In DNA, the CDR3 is TGTGCCAGCAGCAAGCCCGCTAGCAATCAGCCCCAGCATTTT. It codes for CASSKPASNQPQHF.

CDR3 in amino acids: CATSGGASETQYF. The CDR3 DNA sequence: TGTGCCACATCCGGGGGGGCCTCAGAGACCCAGTACTTC. The chain joins TRBV12-3 or TRBV12-4 to TRBJ2-5; 8 bases match TRBD2. Unmatched junction bases numbered 8, after V lost 10 bases and J lost 4 bases. The CDR3 has 13 residues.

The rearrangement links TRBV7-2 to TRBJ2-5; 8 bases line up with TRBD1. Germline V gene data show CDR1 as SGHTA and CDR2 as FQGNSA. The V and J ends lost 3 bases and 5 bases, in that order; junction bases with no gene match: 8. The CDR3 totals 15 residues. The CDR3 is CASSFTQGAGETQYF. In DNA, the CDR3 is TGTGCCAGCAGCTTCACTCAGGGGGCGGGGGAGACCCAGTACTTC.

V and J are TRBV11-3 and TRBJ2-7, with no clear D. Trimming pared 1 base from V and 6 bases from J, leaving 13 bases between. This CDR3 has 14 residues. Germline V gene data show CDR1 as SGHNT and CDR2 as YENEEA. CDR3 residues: CASSLGSLGAEQYF. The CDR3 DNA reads TGTGCCAGCAGCTTAGGGAGCTTAGGAGCCGAGCAGTACTTC.

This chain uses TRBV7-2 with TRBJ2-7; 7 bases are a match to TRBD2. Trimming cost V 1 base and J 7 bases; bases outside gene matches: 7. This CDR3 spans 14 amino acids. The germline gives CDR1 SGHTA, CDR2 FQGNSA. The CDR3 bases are TGTGCCAGCAGCTTAGGGTTGGGACTATGGGAGCAGTACTTC. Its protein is CASSLGLGLWEQYF.

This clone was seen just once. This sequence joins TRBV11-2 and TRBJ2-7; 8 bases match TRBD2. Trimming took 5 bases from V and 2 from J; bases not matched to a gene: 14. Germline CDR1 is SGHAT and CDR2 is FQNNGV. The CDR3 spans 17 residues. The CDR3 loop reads CASSREGRAGGAYEQYF. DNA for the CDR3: TGTGCCAGCAGCAGAGAGGGAAGGGCCGGGGGGGCCTACGAGCAGTACTTC.

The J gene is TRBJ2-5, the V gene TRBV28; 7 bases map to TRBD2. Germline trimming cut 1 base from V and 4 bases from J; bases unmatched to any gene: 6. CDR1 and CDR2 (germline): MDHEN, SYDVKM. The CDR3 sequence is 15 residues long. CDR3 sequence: CASSLFYQRGETQYF. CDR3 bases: TGTGCCAGCAGTTTATTCTACCAGCGGGGAGAGACCCAGTACTTC.

The CDR3 reads CASSQGHEYPEAFF. The CDR3 region has the DNA TGCGCCAGCAGCCAGGGACACGAGTACCCTGAAGCTTTCTTT. The chain has TRBV5-1 and TRBJ1-1; D is perhaps TRBD1 (6 bases). Germline CDR1 SGHRS, CDR2 YFSETQ. This CDR3 is 14 amino acids long. Trimming cost V 4 bases and J 6 bases, with 16 bases left between them.

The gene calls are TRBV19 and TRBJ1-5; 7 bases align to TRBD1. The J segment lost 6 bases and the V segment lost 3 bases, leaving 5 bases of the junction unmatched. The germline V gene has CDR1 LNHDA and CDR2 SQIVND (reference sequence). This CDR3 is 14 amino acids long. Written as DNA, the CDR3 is TGTGCCAGTAGTATCTGGACAGGACCTCAGCCCCAGCATTTT. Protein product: CASSIWTGPQPQHF. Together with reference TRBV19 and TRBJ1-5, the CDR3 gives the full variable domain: DGGITQSPKYLFRKEGQNVTLSCEQNLNHDAMYWYRQDPGQGLRLIYYSQIVNDFQKGDIAEGYSVSREKKESFPLTVTSAQKNPTAFYLCASSIWTGPQPQHFGDGTRLSIL.

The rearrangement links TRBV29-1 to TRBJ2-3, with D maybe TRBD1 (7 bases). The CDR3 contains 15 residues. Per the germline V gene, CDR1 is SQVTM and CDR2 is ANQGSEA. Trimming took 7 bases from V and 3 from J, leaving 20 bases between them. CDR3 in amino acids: CSAEGRTGITDTQYF. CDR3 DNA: TGCAGCGCCGAGGGGAGGACAGGTATAACAGATACGCAGTATTTT.

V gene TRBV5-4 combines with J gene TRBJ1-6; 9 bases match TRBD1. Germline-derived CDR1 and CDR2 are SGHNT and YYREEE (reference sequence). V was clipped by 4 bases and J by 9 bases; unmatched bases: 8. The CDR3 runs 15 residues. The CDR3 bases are TGTGCCAGCAGCACCCGGGACAGGGTCACTTCACCCCTCCACTTT. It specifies CASSTRDRVTSPLHF.

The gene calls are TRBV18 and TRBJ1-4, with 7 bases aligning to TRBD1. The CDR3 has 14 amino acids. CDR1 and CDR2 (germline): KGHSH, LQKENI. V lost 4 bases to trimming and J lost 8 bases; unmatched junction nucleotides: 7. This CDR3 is CASSQGAQEEKLFF. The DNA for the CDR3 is TGTGCCAGCTCACAGGGGGCGCAGGAGGAAAAACTGTTTTTT. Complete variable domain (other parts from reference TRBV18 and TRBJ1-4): NAGVMQNPRHLVRRRGQEARLRCSPMKGHSHVYWYRQLPEEGLKFMVYLQKENIIDESGMPKERFSAEFPKEGPSILRIQQVVRGDSAAYFCASSQGAQEEKLFFGSGTQLSVL.

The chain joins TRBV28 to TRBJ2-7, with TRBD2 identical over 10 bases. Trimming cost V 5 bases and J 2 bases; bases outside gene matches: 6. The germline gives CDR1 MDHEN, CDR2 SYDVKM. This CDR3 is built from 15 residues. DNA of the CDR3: TGTGCCAGCAGTAATACTAGCGGGGCGACCTACGAGCAGTACTTC. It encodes CASSNTSGATYEQYF.

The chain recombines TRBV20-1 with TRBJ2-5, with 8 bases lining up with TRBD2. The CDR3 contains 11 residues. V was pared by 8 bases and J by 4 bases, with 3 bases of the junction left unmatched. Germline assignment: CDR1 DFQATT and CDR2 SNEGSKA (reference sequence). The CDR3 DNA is TGCAGTCCGACTAGCGCAGAGACCCAGTACTTC. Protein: CSPTSAETQYF.

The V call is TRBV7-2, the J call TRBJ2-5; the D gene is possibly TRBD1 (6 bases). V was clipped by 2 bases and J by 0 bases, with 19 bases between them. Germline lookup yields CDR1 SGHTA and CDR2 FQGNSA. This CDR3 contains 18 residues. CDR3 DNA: TGTGCCAGCAGCTTACTTCCCCCAGGGGCAGGCAACCAAGAGACCCAGTACTTC. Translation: CASSLLPPGAGNQETQYF.

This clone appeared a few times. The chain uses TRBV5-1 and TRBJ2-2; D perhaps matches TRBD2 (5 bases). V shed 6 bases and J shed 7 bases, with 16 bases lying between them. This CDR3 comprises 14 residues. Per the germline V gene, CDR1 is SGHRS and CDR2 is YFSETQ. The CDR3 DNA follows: TGCGCCAGCAACCATCCGCTAGCTGTCGGGGAGCTGTTTTTT. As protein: CASNHPLAVGELFF. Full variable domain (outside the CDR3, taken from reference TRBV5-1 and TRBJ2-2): KAGVTQTPRYLIKTRGQQVTLSCSPISGHRSVSWYQQTPGQGLQFLFEYFSETQRNKGNFPGRFSGRQFSNSRSEMNVSTLELGDSALYLCASNHPLAVGELFFGEGSRLTVL.

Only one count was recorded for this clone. The CDR3 nucleotides read TGTGCCAGCTCACCAGAGGAGTCCGGCTACACCTTC. Residues: CASSPEESGYTF. The chain uses TRBV18 and TRBJ1-2; the D is unclear. Germline CDR1 reads KGHSH; CDR2 reads LQKENI. The CDR3 sequence is 12 residues long. The germline V and J ends were trimmed by 2 bases and 8 bases, with 9 bases remaining between them.